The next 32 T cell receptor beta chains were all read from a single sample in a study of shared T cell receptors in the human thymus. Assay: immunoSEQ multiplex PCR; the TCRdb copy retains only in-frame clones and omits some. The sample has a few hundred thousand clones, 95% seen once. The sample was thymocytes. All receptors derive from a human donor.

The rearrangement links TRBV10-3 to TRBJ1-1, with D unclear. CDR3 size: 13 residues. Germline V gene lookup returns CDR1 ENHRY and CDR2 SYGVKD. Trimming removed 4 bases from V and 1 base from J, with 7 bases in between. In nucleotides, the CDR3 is TGTGCCATCAGTGTCTCGGCGAACACTGAAGCTTTCTTT. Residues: CAISVSANTEAFF.

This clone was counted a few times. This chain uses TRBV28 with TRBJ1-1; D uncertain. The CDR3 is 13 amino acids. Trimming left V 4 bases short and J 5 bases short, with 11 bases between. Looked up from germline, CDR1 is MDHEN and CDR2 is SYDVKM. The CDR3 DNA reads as TGTGCCAGCAGTTCCCGGCCGGGGACTGAAGCTTTCTTT. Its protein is CASSSRPGTEAFF.

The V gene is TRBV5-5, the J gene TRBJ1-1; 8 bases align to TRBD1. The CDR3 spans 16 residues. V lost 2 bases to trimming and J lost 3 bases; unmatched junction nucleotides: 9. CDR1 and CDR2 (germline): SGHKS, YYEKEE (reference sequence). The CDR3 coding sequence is TGTGCCAGCAGCTTCAACCCAGGGGGCATGGACACTGAAGCTTTCTTT. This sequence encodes CASSFNPGGMDTEAFF.

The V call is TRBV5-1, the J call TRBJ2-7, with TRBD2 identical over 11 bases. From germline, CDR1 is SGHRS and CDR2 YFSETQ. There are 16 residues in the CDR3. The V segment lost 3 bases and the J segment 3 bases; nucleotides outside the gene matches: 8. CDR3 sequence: CASSSPGTSGIYEQYF. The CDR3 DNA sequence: TGCGCCAGCAGCTCACCCGGGACTAGCGGAATCTACGAGCAGTACTTC.

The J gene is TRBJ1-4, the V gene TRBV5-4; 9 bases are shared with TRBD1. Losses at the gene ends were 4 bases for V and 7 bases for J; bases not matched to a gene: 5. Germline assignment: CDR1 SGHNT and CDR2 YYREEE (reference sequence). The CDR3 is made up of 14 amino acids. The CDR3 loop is CASSRDREAEKLFF. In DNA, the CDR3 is TGTGCCAGCAGCCGGGACAGGGAGGCTGAAAAACTGTTTTTT.

The CDR3 DNA sequence: TGCGCCAGCAGCTGGCAGGGGGACAACTATGGCTACACCTTC. Its protein product is CASSWQGDNYGYTF. J is TRBJ1-2 and V is TRBV5-1, with 7 bases matching TRBD1. Looked up from germline, CDR1 is SGHRS and CDR2 is YFSETQ. Trimming cost V 3 bases and J 2 bases; bases outside gene matches: 4. The CDR3 loop spans 14 amino acids.

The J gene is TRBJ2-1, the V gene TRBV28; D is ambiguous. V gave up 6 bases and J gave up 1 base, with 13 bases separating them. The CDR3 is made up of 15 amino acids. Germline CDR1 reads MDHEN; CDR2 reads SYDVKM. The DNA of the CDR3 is TGTGCCAGCAGGGGCGGTAAAGTTTCCTACAATGAGCAGTTCTTC. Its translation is CASRGGKVSYNEQFF.

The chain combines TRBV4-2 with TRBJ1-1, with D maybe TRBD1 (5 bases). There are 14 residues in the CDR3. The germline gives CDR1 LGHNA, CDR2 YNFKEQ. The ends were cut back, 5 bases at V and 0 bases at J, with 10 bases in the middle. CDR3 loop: CASSAGTMNTEAFF. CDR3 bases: TGTGCCAGCAGCGCCGGGACTATGAACACTGAAGCTTTCTTT.

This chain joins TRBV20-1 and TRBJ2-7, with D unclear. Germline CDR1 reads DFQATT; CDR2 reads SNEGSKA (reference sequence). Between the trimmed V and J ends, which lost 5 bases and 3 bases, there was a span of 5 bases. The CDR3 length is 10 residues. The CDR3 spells CSARYYEQYF. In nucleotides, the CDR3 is TGCAGTGCTCGGTACTACGAGCAGTACTTC.

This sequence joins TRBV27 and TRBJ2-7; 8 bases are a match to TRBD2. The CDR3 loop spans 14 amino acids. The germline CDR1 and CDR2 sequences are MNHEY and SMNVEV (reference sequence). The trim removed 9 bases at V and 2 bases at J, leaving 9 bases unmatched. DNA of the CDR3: TGTGCCAGTCCCTGCGGGGGGTCCCCCTACGAGCAGTACTTC. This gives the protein CASPCGGSPYEQYF.

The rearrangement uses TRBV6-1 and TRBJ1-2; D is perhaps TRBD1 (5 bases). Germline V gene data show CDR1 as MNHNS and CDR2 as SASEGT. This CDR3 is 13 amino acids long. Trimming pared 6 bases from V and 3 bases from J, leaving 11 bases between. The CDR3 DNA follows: TGTGCCAGCAGCCAGACAGCTTACTATGGCTACACCTTC. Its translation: CASSQTAYYGYTF.

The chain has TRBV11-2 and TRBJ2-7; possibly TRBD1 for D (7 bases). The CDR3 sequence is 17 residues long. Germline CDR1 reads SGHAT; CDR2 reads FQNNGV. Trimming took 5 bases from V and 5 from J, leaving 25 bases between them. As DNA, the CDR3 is TGTGCCAGCAGCCCTAGGGGGCGAGGGGACTCTTATCACGAGCAGTACTTC. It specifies CASSPRGRGDSYHEQYF.

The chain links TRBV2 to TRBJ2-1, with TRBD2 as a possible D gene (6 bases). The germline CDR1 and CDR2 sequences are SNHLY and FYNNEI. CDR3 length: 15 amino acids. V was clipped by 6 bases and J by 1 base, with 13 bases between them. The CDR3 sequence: CASRPAGFSYNEQFF. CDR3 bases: TGTGCCAGCAGACCCGCGGGATTTTCCTACAATGAGCAGTTCTTC. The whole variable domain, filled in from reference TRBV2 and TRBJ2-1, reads EPEVTQTPSHQVTQMGQEVILRCVPISNHLYFYWYRQILGQKVEFLVSFYNNEISEKSEIFDDQFSVERPDGSNFTLKIRSTKLEDSAMYFCASRPAGFSYNEQFFGPGTRLTVL.

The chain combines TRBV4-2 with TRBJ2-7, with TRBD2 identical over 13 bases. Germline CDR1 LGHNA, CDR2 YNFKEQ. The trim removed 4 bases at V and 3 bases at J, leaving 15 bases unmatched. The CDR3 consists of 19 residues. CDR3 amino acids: CASSRTSGSPKREHYEQYF. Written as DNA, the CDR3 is TGTGCCAGCAGCCGGACTAGCGGGAGCCCAAAGCGGGAACACTACGAGCAGTACTTC.

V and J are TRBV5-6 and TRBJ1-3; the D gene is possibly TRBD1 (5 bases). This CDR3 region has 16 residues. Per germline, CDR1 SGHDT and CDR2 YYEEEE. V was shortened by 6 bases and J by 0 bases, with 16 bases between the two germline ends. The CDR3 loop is CASTPGPNHSGNTIYF. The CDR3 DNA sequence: TGTGCCAGCACCCCGGGACCTAACCACTCTGGAAACACCATATATTTT.

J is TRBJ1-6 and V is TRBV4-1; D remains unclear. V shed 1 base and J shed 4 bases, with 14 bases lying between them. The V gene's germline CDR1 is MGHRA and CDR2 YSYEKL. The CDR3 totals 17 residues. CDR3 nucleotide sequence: TGCGCCAGCAGCCAAGTCAGAGGGTTGGGGTATAATTCACCCCTCCACTTT. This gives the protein CASSQVRGLGYNSPLHF.

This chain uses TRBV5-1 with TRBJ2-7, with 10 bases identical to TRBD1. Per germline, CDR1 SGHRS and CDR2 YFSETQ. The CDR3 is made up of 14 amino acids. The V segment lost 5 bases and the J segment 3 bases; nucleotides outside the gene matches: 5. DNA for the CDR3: TGCGCCAGCAGATTTAGGACAGGGGGCTACGAGCAGTACTTC. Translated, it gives CASRFRTGGYEQYF. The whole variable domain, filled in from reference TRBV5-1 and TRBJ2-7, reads KAGVTQTPRYLIKTRGQQVTLSCSPISGHRSVSWYQQTPGQGLQFLFEYFSETQRNKGNFPGRFSGRQFSNSRSEMNVSTLELGDSALYLCASRFRTGGYEQYFGPGTRLTVT.

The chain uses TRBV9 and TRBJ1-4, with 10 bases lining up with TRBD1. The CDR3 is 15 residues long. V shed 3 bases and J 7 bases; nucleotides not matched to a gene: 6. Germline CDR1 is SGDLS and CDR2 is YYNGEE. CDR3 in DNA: TGTGCCAGCAGCGGAACGACAGGGGGCGTTGAAAAACTGTTTTTT. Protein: CASSGTTGGVEKLFF.

CDR3 in amino acids: CASSQCCLSQETQYF. As DNA, the CDR3 is TGTGCCAGCAGCCAATGCTGCCTCTCACAAGAGACCCAGTACTTC. The chain joins TRBV11-3 to TRBJ2-5, with D unresolved. The V end lost 5 bases, the J end lost 2 bases, and 15 bases lay between the germline ends. Germline loops: CDR1 SGHNT, CDR2 YENEEA. The CDR3 has 15 residues. The variable domain in full, with the rest retrieved from reference TRBV11-3 and TRBJ2-5, is EAGVVQSPRYKIIEKKQPVAFWCNPISGHNTLYWYLQNLGQGPELLIRYENEEAVDDSQLPKDRFSAERLKGVDSTLKIQPAELGDSAVYLCASSQCCLSQETQYFGPGTRLLVL.

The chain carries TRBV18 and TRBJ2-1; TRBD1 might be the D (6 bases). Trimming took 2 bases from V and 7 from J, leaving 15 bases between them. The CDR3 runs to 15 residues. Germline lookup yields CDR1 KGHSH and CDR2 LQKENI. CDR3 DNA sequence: TGTGCCAGCTCACCAATGTGGGGGCGGCGAAATGAGCAGTTCTTC. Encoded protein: CASSPMWGRRNEQFF.

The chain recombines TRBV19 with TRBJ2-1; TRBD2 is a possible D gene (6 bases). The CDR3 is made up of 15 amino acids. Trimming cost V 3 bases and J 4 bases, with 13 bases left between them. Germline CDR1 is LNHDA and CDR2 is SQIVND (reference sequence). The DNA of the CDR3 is TGTGCCAGTAGTATCCCGGGACTCCTTTACAATGAGCAGTTCTTC. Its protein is CASSIPGLLYNEQFF.

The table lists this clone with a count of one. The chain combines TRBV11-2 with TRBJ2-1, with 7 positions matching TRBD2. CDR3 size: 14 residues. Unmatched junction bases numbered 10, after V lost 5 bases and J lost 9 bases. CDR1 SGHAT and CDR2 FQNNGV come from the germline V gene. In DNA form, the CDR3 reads TGTGCCAGCAGCCCCGGGACTACGCGGGGTGAGCAGTTCTTC. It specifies CASSPGTTRGEQFF.

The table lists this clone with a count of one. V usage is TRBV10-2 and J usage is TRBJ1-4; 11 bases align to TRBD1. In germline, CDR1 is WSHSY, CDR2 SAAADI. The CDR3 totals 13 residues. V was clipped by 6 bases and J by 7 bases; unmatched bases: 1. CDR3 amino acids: CASRGQGGEKLFF. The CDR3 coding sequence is TGCGCCAGCAGGGGACAGGGGGGTGAAAAACTGTTTTTT.

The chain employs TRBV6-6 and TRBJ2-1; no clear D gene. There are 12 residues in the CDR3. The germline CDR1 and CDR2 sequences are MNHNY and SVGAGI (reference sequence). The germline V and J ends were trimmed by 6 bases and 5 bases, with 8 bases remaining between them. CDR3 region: CASRRVDNEQFF. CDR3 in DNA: TGTGCCAGCAGGCGTGTAGACAATGAGCAGTTCTTC.

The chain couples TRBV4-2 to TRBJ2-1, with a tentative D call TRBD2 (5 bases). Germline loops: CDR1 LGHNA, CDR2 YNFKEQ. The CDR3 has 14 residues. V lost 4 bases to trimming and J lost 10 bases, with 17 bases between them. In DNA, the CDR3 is TGTGCCAGCAGCCGCGGGCTCTTGAGCGACGAGCAGTTCTTC. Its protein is CASSRGLLSDEQFF.

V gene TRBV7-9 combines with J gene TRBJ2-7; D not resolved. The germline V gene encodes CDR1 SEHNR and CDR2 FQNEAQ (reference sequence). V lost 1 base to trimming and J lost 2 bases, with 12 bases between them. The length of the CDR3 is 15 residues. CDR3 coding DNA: TGTGCCAGCAGCTTAGACAGTTTTTTGCCCTACGAGCAGTACTTC. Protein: CASSLDSFLPYEQYF.

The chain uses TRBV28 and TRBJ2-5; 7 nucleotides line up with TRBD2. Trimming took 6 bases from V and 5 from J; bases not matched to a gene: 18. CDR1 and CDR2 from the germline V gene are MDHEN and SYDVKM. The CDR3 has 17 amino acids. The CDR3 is CASSPPRMGPGGETQYF. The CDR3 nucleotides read TGTGCCAGCAGCCCTCCGCGTATGGGACCCGGGGGGGAGACCCAGTACTTC.

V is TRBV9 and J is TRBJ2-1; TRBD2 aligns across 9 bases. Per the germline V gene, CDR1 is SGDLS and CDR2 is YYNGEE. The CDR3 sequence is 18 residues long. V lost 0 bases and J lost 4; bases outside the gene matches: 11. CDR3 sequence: CASSVALSVAGVYNEQFF. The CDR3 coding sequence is TGTGCCAGCAGCGTAGCCCTTTCGGTAGCGGGAGTATACAATGAGCAGTTCTTC.

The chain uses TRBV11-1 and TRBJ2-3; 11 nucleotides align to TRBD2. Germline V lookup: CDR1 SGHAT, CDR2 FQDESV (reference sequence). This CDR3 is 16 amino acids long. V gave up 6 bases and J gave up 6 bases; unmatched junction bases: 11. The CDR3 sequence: CASSPLAGGPGDTQYF. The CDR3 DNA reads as TGTGCCAGCAGTCCCTTAGCGGGAGGGCCGGGGGATACGCAGTATTTT. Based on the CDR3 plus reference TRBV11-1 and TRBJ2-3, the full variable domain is EAEVAQSPRYKITEKSQAVAFWCDPISGHATLYWYRQILGQGPELLVQFQDESVVDDSQLPKDRFSAERLKGVDSTLKIQPAELGDSAMYLCASSPLAGGPGDTQYFGPGTRLTVL.

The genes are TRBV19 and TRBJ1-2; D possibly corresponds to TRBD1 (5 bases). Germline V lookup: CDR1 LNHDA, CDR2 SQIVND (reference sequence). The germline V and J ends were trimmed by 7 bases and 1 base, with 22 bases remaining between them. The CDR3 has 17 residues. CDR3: CASTPGAAGGFNYGYTF. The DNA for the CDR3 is TGTGCCAGTACCCCTGGGGCAGCCGGTGGCTTTAACTATGGCTACACCTTC.

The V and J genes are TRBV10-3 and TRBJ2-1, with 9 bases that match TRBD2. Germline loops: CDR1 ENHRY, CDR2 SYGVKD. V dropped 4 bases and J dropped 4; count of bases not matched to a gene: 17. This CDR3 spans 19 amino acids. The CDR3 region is CAISGVTPKAGGPYNEQFF. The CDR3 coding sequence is TGTGCCATCAGTGGAGTGACCCCAAAGGCGGGAGGGCCTTACAATGAGCAGTTCTTC.

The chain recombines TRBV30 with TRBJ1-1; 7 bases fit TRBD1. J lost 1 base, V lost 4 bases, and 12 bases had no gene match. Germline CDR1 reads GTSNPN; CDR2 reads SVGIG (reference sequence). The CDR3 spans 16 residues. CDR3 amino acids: CAWTFSHRGSNTEAFF. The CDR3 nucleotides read TGTGCCTGGACCTTCTCTCACAGGGGCTCGAACACTGAAGCTTTCTTT.